This T cell receptor beta chain was found in a study of beta chain features in type 1 diabetes. General study findings and limits: A definitive answer on HLA type influencing TCRB rearrangement was not reached here.

This clone was seen only a few times. Its target is unknown. Expressed TCRB transcripts were sequenced because the entire RNA isolate underwent reverse transcription. Generated by immunoSEQ multiplex PCR, the TCRdb table keeps only in-frame clones and is missing some. The sample includes 810,000 or so clones, 15% to 20% of them seen just once. This clonotype was sampled from a woman aged 18-29 years in good health. The sample taken for sequencing was naive CD4+ T cells from blood.

CDR3 in amino acids: CASTRANYGYTF. The CDR3 bases are TGTGCCAGTACCAGAGCCAACTATGGCTACACCTTC. The chain is built from TRBV19 and TRBJ1-2; no firm D call. V lost 7 bases and J lost 2, with 8 bases in between. Germline assignment: CDR1 LNHDA and CDR2 SQIVND (reference sequence). The CDR3 spans 12 residues.